These 28 T cell receptor beta chains were sequenced from one sample in a study of T cell repertoires in cytomegalovirus infection. TCRdb reprocessed the reads with MiXCR, giving one entry per CDR3 protein. This table has about 310,000 distinct CDR3 sequences, about a sixth appearing once. The sequencing input was PBMCs. The receptors originated from a human donor in good health (CMV status not recorded). Some clones in this sample may be carry-over from other donors' samples.

The chain links TRBV6-1 to TRBJ2-5; D might be TRBD2 (5 bases). The CDR3 consists of 14 residues. Germline CDR1 and CDR2: MNHNS and SASEGT. V was pared by 1 base and J by 2 bases, with 8 bases between. CDR3 amino acids: CASSEGGLQETQYF. The CDR3 coding sequence is TGTGCCAGCAGTGAAGGCGGACTGCAAGAGACCCAGTACTTC.

Only a few counts were recorded for this clonotype. This sequence joins TRBV7-2 and TRBJ2-2; D gene uncertain. Germline V gene lookup returns CDR1 SGHTA and CDR2 FQGNSA. The V end was cut by 2 bases, the J end by 4 bases, with 11 bases between. The CDR3 runs to 15 residues. As DNA, the CDR3 is TGTGCCAGCAGCTTAATTATAGGAGCCACCGGGGAGCTGTTTTTT. It translates to CASSLIIGATGELFF.

The rearrangement uses TRBV6-1 and TRBJ2-7; 9 nucleotides agree with TRBD1. The CDR3 extends over 16 amino acids. The germline V gene encodes CDR1 MNHNS and CDR2 SASEGT. V was clipped by 6 bases and J by 2 bases; unmatched bases: 11. The DNA of the CDR3 is TGTGCCAGCAGATTAACGGGACAGGGTATCGCCTACGAGCAGTACTTC. It specifies CASRLTGQGIAYEQYF.

This clonotype was detected only a few times. V is TRBV9 and J is TRBJ1-2; D is possibly TRBD1 (5 bases). CDR1 SGDLS and CDR2 YYNGEE come from the germline V gene. Trimming cost V 0 bases and J 4 bases, with 13 bases left between them. The length of the CDR3 is 15 residues. This CDR3 is CASSVGGGSFYGYTF. The CDR3 region has the DNA TGTGCCAGCAGCGTAGGCGGGGGGTCCTTCTATGGCTACACCTTC.

At least ten counts were recorded for this clonotype. The V call is TRBV6-2 or TRBV6-3, the J call TRBJ1-2, with D maybe TRBD1 (5 bases). The CDR3 sequence is 13 residues long. Germline-derived CDR1 and CDR2 are MNHEY and SVGEGT. The V and J ends lost 6 bases and 5 bases respectively, with 13 bases between them. The CDR3 sequence: CASSLGRVYGYTF. The CDR3 bases are TGTGCCAGCAGCCTCGGCAGGGTTTATGGCTACACCTTC.

The chain uses TRBV6-6 and TRBJ2-7; D unresolved. The length of the CDR3 is 11 residues. Germline-derived CDR1 and CDR2 are MNHNY and SVGAGI (reference sequence). Trimming removed 2 bases from V and 6 bases from J, with 5 bases in between. The CDR3 sequence is CASSYRSEQYF. The CDR3 DNA reads TGTGCCAGCAGTTACCGCTCCGAGCAGTACTTC.

V gene TRBV7-8 combines with J gene TRBJ1-1; D is unclear. Deletions cut 7 bases from V and 1 base from J, with 10 bases between. The CDR3 consists of 13 residues. Germline V gene sequence: CDR1 SGHVS, CDR2 FQNEAQ. The CDR3 DNA sequence: TGTGCCAGCATCGGCGGGAGGAACACTGAAGCTTTCTTT. Protein: CASIGGRNTEAFF. The full variable domain, in which reference TRBV7-8 and TRBJ1-1 provide the parts outside the CDR3, is GAGVSQSPRYKVAKRGQDVALRCDPISGHVSLFWYQQALGQGPEFLTYFQNEAQLDKSGLPSDRFFAERPEGSVSTLKIQRTQQEDSAVYLCASIGGRNTEAFFGQGTRLTVV.

The chain links TRBV12-3 or TRBV12-4 to TRBJ1-1, with a weak D call TRBD1 (6 bases). Trimming cost V 6 bases and J 10 bases, with 12 bases left between them. The CDR3 is 11 amino acids. CDR3 residues: CASSSGEGAFF. CDR3 coding DNA: TGTGCCAGCAGCTCAGGGGAAGGAGCTTTCTTT.

There are a few counts of this clonotype. The rearrangement uses TRBV5-1 and TRBJ2-1, with 12 bases fitting TRBD2. This CDR3 has 16 amino acids. Germline V gene sequence: CDR1 SGHRS, CDR2 YFSETQ. The V gene end was trimmed by 5 bases and the J gene end by 1 base; junction bases not matched to a gene: 4. Here the CDR3 DNA reads TGCGCCAGCAGGGCTAGCGGGGGGGTTTCCTACAATGAGCAGTTCTTC. Protein: CASRASGGVSYNEQFF.

This rearrangement joins TRBV28 to TRBJ2-7; D not resolved. The CDR3 consists of 14 residues. The germline V and J ends were trimmed by 3 bases and 0 bases, with 9 bases remaining between them. Germline CDR1 is MDHEN and CDR2 is SYDVKM. Here the CDR3 reads CASSFGLGSYEQYF. For the CDR3, the DNA is TGTGCCAGCAGTTTCGGCCTGGGCTCCTACGAGCAGTACTTC. The full variable domain, its missing parts supplied by reference TRBV28 and TRBJ2-7, is DVKVTQSSRYLVKRTGEKVFLECVQDMDHENMFWYRQDPGLGLRLIYFSYDVKMKEKGDIPEGYSVSREKKERFSLILESASTNQTSMYLCASSFGLGSYEQYFGPGTRLTVT.

This clonotype was observed a handful of times. The chain combines TRBV5-4 with TRBJ1-1, with D possibly matching TRBD1 (5 bases). This CDR3 is built from 15 residues. Germline CDR1 and CDR2: SGHNT and YYREEE (reference sequence). With 2 bases removed from V and 3 bases from J, the gap between germline ends came to 14 bases. The CDR3 DNA follows: TGTGCCAGCAGCTTTCCTCGGGGGTTGTACACTGAAGCTTTCTTT. Translation gives CASSFPRGLYTEAFF.

The V call is TRBV7-9, the J call TRBJ1-4, with 10 bases lining up with TRBD1. The CDR3 is made up of 16 amino acids. From germline, CDR1 is SEHNR and CDR2 FQNEAQ (reference sequence). The trim removed 8 bases at V and 2 bases at J, leaving 8 bases unmatched. The CDR3 DNA is TGTGCCAGCGGACCGGGACAGGGGACTACTAATGAAAAACTGTTTTTT. It codes for CASGPGQGTTNEKLFF.

The chain carries TRBV19 and TRBJ1-2; D gene ambiguous. The V end lost 5 bases, the J end lost 6 bases, and 22 bases lay between the germline ends. The germline V gene has CDR1 LNHDA and CDR2 SQIVND (reference sequence). CDR3 length: 16 residues. DNA of the CDR3: TGTGCCAGTAGTGGGCAACCGGGATTTCCTCTCCATGGCTACACCTTC. Amino acid sequence: CASSGQPGFPLHGYTF. The entire variable domain, with the rest obtained from reference TRBV19 and TRBJ1-2, is as follows: DGGITQSPKYLFRKEGQNVTLSCEQNLNHDAMYWYRQDPGQGLRLIYYSQIVNDFQKGDIAEGYSVSREKKESFPLTVTSAQKNPTAFYLCASSGQPGFPLHGYTFGSGTRLTVV.

This chain joins TRBV2 and TRBJ1-5; D unclear. Trimming stripped 6 bases from V and 4 bases from J, with 16 bases between. The germline CDR1 and CDR2 sequences are SNHLY and FYNNEI. This CDR3 contains 15 residues. The CDR3 region has the DNA TGTGCCAGCAGGGACCGGCAAGACCTTAATCAGCCCCAGCATTTT. Protein product: CASRDRQDLNQPQHF. Full variable domain (missing parts from reference TRBV2 and TRBJ1-5): EPEVTQTPSHQVTQMGQEVILRCVPISNHLYFYWYRQILGQKVEFLVSFYNNEISEKSEIFDDQFSVERPDGSNFTLKIRSTKLEDSAMYFCASRDRQDLNQPQHFGDGTRLSIL.

The V gene is TRBV7-6, the J gene TRBJ2-5; 8 bases are a match to TRBD2. Germline loops: CDR1 SGHVS, CDR2 FNYEAQ. The CDR3 has 14 residues. V was pared by 0 bases and J by 7 bases, with 4 bases of the junction left unmatched. This CDR3 reads CASSLASGTLTQYF. DNA for the CDR3: TGTGCCAGCAGCTTAGCTAGCGGGACCTTGACCCAGTACTTC. The entire variable domain, with the rest obtained from reference TRBV7-6 and TRBJ2-5, is as follows: GAGVSQSPRYKVTKRGQDVALRCDPISGHVSLYWYRQALGQGPEFLTYFNYEAQQDKSGLPNDRFSAERPEGSISTLTIQRTEQRDSAMYRCASSLASGTLTQYFGPGTRLLVL.

The chain uses TRBV28 and TRBJ2-7; 11 nucleotides align to TRBD2. The CDR3 is made up of 17 amino acids. V shed 5 bases and J 0 bases; nucleotides not matched to a gene: 9. The germline gives CDR1 MDHEN, CDR2 SYDVKM. The chain's CDR3 is CASSKPGLADSSYEQYF. CDR3 bases: TGTGCCAGCAGTAAGCCGGGACTAGCGGACAGCTCCTACGAGCAGTACTTC.

Note on this clonotype: With a much larger clone just one base away, this may be a read error. This chain joins TRBV12-3 or TRBV12-4 and TRBJ2-5; no firm D call. This CDR3 has 11 amino acids. Trimming took off 6 bases at V and 1 base at J, with 3 bases between the two ends. DNA for the CDR3: TGTGCCAGCAGGGCCCAAGAGACCCAGTACTTC. Residues: CASRAQETQYF.

This chain joins TRBV7-9 and TRBJ1-3, with no clear D. V was clipped by 7 bases and J by 3 bases, with 10 bases between them. The CDR3 is 13 amino acids. Germline V CDR1 and CDR2: SEHNR, FQNEAQ (reference sequence). The CDR3 is CASTLTLGNTIYF. CDR3 bases: TGTGCCAGCACCTTGACCCTTGGAAACACCATATATTTT.

This clonotype was counted a few times. The chain links TRBV20-1 to TRBJ2-3; D gene uncertain. This CDR3 is 14 amino acids long. Per the germline V gene, CDR1 is DFQATT and CDR2 is SNEGSKA (reference sequence). Trimming shortened V by 0 bases and J by 4 bases, and 11 bases separated the two germline ends. The CDR3 nucleotides read TGCAGTGCTAGAGATCCTTCGGGCGCAGATACGCAGTATTTT. It yields the protein CSARDPSGADTQYF.

Many counts were recorded for this clonotype. V and J are TRBV6-1 and TRBJ2-2, with D possibly matching TRBD1 (7 bases). The length of the CDR3 is 17 residues. Trimming shortened V by 6 bases and J by 2 bases, and 19 bases separated the two germline ends. CDR1 and CDR2 from the germline V gene are MNHNS and SASEGT. CDR3 in amino acids: CASRLPGGRQNTGELFF. CDR3 nucleotides: TGTGCCAGCAGGCTTCCAGGGGGGCGGCAAAACACCGGGGAGCTGTTTTTT.

This chain connects TRBV11-2 to TRBJ2-4; D uncertain. V was cut by 0 bases and J by 15 bases, with 12 bases left in between. CDR1 is SGHAT, CDR2 FQNNGV, per germline. This CDR3 comprises 12 residues. The CDR3 is CASSLDRVGLYF. The CDR3 region has the DNA TGTGCCAGCAGCTTAGATCGGGTAGGGCTGTACTTC.

This clonotype was seen ten or more times. The chain joins TRBV9 to TRBJ2-6; unclear D gene. CDR1 and CDR2 from the germline V gene are SGDLS and YYNGEE. The CDR3 sequence is 21 residues long. Trimming cost V 0 bases and J 0 bases, with 22 bases left between them. The CDR3 nucleotides are TGTGCCAGCAGCGTAGAGGCCGACGTCCGAGAGGCCCTCTCTGGGGCCAACGTCCTGACTTTC. Its protein product is CASSVEADVREALSGANVLTF. The variable domain in full, completed from reference TRBV9 and TRBJ2-6, reads DSGVTQTPKHLITATGQRVTLRCSPRSGDLSVYWYQQSLDQGLQFLIQYYNGEERAKGNILERFSAQQFPDLHSELNLSSLELGDSALYFCASSVEADVREALSGANVLTFGAGSRLTVL.

This clonotype was detected ten times or more. The CDR3 sequence: CASSNQQGRQYF. The CDR3 DNA sequence: TGTGCCAGCAGTAACCAACAGGGAAGACAGTACTTC. The chain joins TRBV7-2 to TRBJ2-4; a weak D match, TRBD1 (6 bases). The germline gives CDR1 SGHTA, CDR2 FQGNSA. The CDR3 contains 12 residues. Trimming took 6 bases from V and 13 from J, leaving 16 bases between them.

This chain connects TRBV20-1 to TRBJ2-3, with D uncertain. The ends were cut back, 1 base at V and 2 bases at J, with 10 bases in the middle. Germline CDR1 is DFQATT and CDR2 is SNEGSKA (reference sequence). CDR3 length equals 14 residues. CDR3 in amino acids: CSARVTLFTDTQYF. CDR3 nucleotides: TGCAGTGCTAGAGTTACGCTCTTCACAGATACGCAGTATTTT.

This clonotype was recorded a few times. The chain recombines TRBV28 with TRBJ2-1; perhaps D is TRBD1 or TRBD2 (5 bases each). Per germline, CDR1 MDHEN and CDR2 SYDVKM. The CDR3 runs to 16 residues. Trimming took off 5 bases at V and 1 base at J, with 15 bases between the two ends. This CDR3 is CASSVLGDPSYNEQFF. CDR3 DNA sequence: TGTGCCAGCAGTGTCCTTGGGGACCCATCCTACAATGAGCAGTTCTTC. Full variable domain (remainder filled in from reference TRBV28 and TRBJ2-1): DVKVTQSSRYLVKRTGEKVFLECVQDMDHENMFWYRQDPGLGLRLIYFSYDVKMKEKGDIPEGYSVSREKKERFSLILESASTNQTSMYLCASSVLGDPSYNEQFFGPGTRLTVL.

This clonotype was seen at least ten times. V and J are TRBV7-8 and TRBJ2-1; 9 nucleotides agree with TRBD2. V trimming: 5 bases; J trimming: 3 bases; junction bases outside the gene matches: 8. CDR3 length: 16 amino acids. The germline V gene has CDR1 SGHVS and CDR2 FQNEAQ. The CDR3 bases are TGTGCCAGCAGCCTCGGGACTAGCTCGATCTACAATGAGCAGTTCTTC. This codes for CASSLGTSSIYNEQFF. Based on the CDR3 plus reference TRBV7-8 and TRBJ2-1, the full variable domain is GAGVSQSPRYKVAKRGQDVALRCDPISGHVSLFWYQQALGQGPEFLTYFQNEAQLDKSGLPSDRFFAERPEGSVSTLKIQRTQQEDSAVYLCASSLGTSSIYNEQFFGPGTRLTVL.

This clonotype came up many times. V usage is TRBV12-3 or TRBV12-4 and J usage is TRBJ1-5; D is ambiguous. Trimming stripped 3 bases from V and 1 base from J, with 7 bases between. The CDR3 contains 14 residues. CDR3 nucleotide sequence: TGTGCCAGCAGTTTGAGTTCCAGCAATCAGCCCCAGCATTTT. Translation: CASSLSSSNQPQHF.

Ten or more counts support this clonotype. The chain recombines TRBV7-2 with TRBJ2-1; 7 bases match TRBD2. In germline, CDR1 is SGHTA, CDR2 FQGNSA. V trimming: 5 bases; J trimming: 1 base; junction bases outside the gene matches: 8. The CDR3 is made up of 16 amino acids. The CDR3 DNA follows: TGTGCCAGCAGCCCATGGGGGGGTTCGTCCTACAATGAGCAGTTCTTC. Translating gives CASSPWGGSSYNEQFF. Drawing the rest from reference TRBV7-2 and TRBJ2-1, the complete variable domain is GAGVSQSPSNKVTEKGKDVELRCDPISGHTALYWYRQSLGQGLEFLIYFQGNSAPDKSGLPSDRFSAERTGGSVSTLTIQRTQQEDSAVYLCASSPWGGSSYNEQFFGPGTRLTVL.